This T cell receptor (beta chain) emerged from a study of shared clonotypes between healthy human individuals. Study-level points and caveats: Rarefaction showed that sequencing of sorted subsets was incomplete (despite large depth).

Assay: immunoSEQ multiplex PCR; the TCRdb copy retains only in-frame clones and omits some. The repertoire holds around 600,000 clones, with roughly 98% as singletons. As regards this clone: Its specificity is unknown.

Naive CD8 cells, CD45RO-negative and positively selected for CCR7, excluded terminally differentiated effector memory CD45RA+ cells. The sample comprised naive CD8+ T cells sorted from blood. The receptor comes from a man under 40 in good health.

The chain's CDR3 is CASSPLRGYEQFF. CDR3 DNA: TGTGCCAGCAGCCCCCTCCGAGGGTATGAGCAGTTCTTC. This chain links TRBV9 with TRBJ2-1, with a possible D match to TRBD2 (5 bases). The V end lost 4 bases, the J end lost 8 bases, and 13 bases lay between the germline ends. This CDR3 region has 13 residues. The germline V gene encodes CDR1 SGDLS and CDR2 YYNGEE.